The clone carrying this T cell receptor delta chain was counted only a few times. The antigen is not known. A far bigger clonotype differs at one base, so this is likely a read error. Flow sorting of PBMC yielded separate Vgamma9/Vdelta2+ and Vdelta2-negative gammadelta T cell populations for bulk repertoire analysis. The source of the sample is a study of γδ T cells in repeated Plasmodium falciparum infection. Overall study: Age- and gender-matched Australian children served as comparison for malaria-exposed Malian children.

TCRdb re-called the multiplex PCR reads using CATT. Seen here are about 89,000 delta-chain clones, 1.4% observed once, and the top ten hold under 10%. CDR1 and CDR2 (germline): GEAIGNYY, EKD. The CDR3 loop spans 21 amino acids. General study findings and limits: In Vdelta2-negative, largely Vdelta1+, gammadelta repertoires, repeated controlled infections appeared to drive clonal selection waves.

The TCR was taken from a pool of human donors (malaria-infected and uninfected, not separated). The material sequenced was gamma-delta T cells from blood. This chain links TRDV2 with TRDJ1; 11 bases map to TRDD3. No J segment appears in TCRdb, so it was assigned here by matching the sequence to germline. DNA for the CDR3: TGTGCCTGTGACACAGGGCCCTACTGGGGGATATCCGGGACTGACACCGACAAACTCATCTTT. Amino acids: CACDTGPYWGISGTDTDKLIF.